The sequence of this T cell receptor beta chain was determined in a study of cytotoxic CD8 clonotypes in ibrutinib-treated CLL. Study as a whole: Around 25 partial and 2 complete responses; at median approximately 70 months, about 14 remitted, around twelve progressed. Median treatment time before response sampling was 12 months, range 6 to 36.

Germline CDR1 is LGHNA and CDR2 is YNFKEQ. The CDR3 is 16 amino acids. V lost 2 bases and J 1 base, leaving 12 bases between the germline ends. Study conclusions and caveats: Public clonotypes were uncommon and contracted or stayed stable on treatment. Sampling time points were not equivalent between sustained-remission and progressing patients.

Sequencing was performed with immunoSEQ multiplex PCR; in TCRdb, only in-frame clones are kept and a portion is missing. The sample contains about 250,000 clones, 70% of which appear only once. This clone was picked up one time. Its antigen is not known. The sequence was obtained from a human donor with chronic lymphocytic leukemia. Sequencing used PBMCs, obtained after 24 months of ibrutinib treatment. The rearrangement links TRBV4-2 to TRBJ2-1; D remains ambiguous. For the CDR3, the DNA is TGTGCCAGCAGCCAAACGTCTCAGGTGTCCTACAATGAGCAGTTCTTC. Translating gives CASSQTSQVSYNEQFF.